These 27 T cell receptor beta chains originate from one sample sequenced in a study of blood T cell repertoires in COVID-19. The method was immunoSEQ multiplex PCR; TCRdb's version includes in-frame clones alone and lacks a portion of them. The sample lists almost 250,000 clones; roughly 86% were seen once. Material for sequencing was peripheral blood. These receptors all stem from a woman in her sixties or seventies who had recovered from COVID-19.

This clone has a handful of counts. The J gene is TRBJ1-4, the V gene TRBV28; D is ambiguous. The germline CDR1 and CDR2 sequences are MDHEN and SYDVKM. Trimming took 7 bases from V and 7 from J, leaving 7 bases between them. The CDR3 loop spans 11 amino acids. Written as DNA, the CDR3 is TGTGCCAGCAATACGGGTGAAAAACTGTTTTTT. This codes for CASNTGEKLFF.

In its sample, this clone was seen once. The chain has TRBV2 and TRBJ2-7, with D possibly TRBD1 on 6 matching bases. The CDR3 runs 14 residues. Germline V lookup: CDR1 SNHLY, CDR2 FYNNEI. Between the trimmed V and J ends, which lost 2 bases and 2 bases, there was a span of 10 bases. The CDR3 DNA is TGTGCCAGCAGTGAAAACAGGGATACCTACGAGCAGTACTTC. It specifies CASSENRDTYEQYF.

The chain's CDR3 is CASSLAQVNTEAFF. For the CDR3, the DNA is TGCGCCAGCAGCTTAGCACAGGTGAACACTGAAGCTTTCTTT. This chain joins TRBV5-1 and TRBJ1-1; the D gene is possibly TRBD1 (5 bases). V lost 2 bases and J lost 0, with 8 bases in between. The CDR3 has 14 residues. Germline V gene data show CDR1 as SGHRS and CDR2 as YFSETQ.

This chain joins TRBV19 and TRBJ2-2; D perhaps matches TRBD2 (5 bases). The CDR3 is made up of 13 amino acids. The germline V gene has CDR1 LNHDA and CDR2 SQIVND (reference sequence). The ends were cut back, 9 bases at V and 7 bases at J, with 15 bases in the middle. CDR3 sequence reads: CASSGNRHGELFF. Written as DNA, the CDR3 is TGTGCCAGCTCCGGGAACCGACACGGGGAGCTGTTTTTT.

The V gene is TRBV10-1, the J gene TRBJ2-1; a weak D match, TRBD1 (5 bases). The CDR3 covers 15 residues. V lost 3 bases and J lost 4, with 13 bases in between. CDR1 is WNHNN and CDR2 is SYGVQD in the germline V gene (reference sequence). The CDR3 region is CASSELGRGYNEQFF. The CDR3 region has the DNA TGCGCCAGCAGTGAACTGGGGCGCGGATACAATGAGCAGTTCTTC.

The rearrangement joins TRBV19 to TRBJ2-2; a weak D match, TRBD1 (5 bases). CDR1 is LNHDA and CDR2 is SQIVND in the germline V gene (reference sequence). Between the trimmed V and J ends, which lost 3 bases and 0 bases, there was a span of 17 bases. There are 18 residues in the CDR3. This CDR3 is CASSMDIRSWANTGELFF. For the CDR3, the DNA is TGTGCCAGTAGTATGGACATAAGATCATGGGCGAACACCGGGGAGCTGTTTTTT.

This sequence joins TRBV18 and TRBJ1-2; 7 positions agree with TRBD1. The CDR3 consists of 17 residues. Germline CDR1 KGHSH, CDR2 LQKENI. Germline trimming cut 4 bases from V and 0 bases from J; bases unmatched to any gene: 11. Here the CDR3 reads CASSLEGASSSNYGYTF. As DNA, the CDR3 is TGTGCCAGCTCACTTGAGGGGGCCTCTTCTTCTAACTATGGCTACACCTTC.

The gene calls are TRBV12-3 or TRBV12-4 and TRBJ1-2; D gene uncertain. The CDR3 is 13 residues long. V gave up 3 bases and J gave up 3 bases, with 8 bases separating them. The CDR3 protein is CASSLRVYYGYTF. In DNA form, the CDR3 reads TGTGCCAGCAGTTTGAGGGTTTACTATGGCTACACCTTC.

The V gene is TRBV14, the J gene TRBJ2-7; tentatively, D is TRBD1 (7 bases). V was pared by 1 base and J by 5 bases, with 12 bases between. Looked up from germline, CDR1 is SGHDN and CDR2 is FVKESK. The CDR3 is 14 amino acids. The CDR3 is CASSQVIRGDEQYF. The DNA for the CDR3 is TGTGCCAGCAGCCAAGTAATCAGGGGGGACGAGCAGTACTTC.

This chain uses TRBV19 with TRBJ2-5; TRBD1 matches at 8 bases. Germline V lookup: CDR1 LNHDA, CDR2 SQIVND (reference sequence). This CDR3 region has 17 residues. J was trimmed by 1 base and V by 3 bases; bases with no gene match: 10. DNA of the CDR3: TGTGCCAGTAGTATCTGGTCAGGGGGCGTTCTCCAAGAGACCCAGTACTTC. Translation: CASSIWSGGVLQETQYF.

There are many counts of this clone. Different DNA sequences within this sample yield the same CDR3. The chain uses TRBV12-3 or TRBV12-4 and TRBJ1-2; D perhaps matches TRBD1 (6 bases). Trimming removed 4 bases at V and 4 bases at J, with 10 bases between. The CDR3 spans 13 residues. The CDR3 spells CASSSTGFYGYTF. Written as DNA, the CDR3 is TGTGCCAGCAGTTCCACAGGGTTCTATGGCTACACCTTC.

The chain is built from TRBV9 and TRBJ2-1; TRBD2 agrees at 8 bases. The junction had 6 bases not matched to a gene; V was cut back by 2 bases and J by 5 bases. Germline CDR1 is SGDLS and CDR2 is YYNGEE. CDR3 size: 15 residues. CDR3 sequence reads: CASSVSGANDNEQFF. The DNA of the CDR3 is TGTGCCAGCAGCGTTAGCGGGGCCAACGACAATGAGCAGTTCTTC.

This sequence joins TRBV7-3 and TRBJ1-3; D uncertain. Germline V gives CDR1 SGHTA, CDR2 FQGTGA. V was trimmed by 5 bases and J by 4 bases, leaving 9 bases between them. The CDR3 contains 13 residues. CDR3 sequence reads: CASSPIGGNTIYF. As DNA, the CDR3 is TGTGCCAGCAGCCCGATCGGGGGAAACACCATATATTTT. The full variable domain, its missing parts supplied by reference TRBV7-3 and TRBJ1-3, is GAGVSQTPSNKVTEKGKYVELRCDPISGHTALYWYRQSLGQGPEFLIYFQGTGAADDSGLPNDRFFAVRPEGSVSTLKIQRTERGDSAVYLCASSPIGGNTIYFGEGSWLTVV.

CDR3 in amino acids: CASSIRGAGTGSIEQYF. The CDR3 bases are TGTGCCAGTAGTATTCGGGGGGCCGGGACAGGGAGTATTGAACAGTACTTC. This sequence joins TRBV19 and TRBJ2-7; TRBD1 aligns across 9 bases. CDR3 length: 17 residues. Trimming removed 3 bases from V and 10 bases from J; junction bases left unmatched: 19. CDR1 and CDR2 (germline): LNHDA, SQIVND (reference sequence).

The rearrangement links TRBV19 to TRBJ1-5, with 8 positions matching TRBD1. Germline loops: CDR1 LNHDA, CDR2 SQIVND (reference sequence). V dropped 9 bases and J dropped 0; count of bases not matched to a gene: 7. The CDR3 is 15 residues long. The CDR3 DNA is TGTGCCAGCTCCGGAACAGGGGGTAGCAATCAGCCCCAGCATTTT. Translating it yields CASSGTGGSNQPQHF.

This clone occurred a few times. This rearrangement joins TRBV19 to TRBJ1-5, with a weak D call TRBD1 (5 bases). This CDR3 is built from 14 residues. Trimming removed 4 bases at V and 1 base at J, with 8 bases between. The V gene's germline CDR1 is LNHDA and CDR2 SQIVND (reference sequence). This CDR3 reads CASSRAGSNQPQHF. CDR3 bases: TGTGCCAGTAGTAGGGCAGGGAGCAATCAGCCCCAGCATTTT. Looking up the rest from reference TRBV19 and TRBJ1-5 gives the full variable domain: DGGITQSPKYLFRKEGQNVTLSCEQNLNHDAMYWYRQDPGQGLRLIYYSQIVNDFQKGDIAEGYSVSREKKESFPLTVTSAQKNPTAFYLCASSRAGSNQPQHFGDGTRLSIL.

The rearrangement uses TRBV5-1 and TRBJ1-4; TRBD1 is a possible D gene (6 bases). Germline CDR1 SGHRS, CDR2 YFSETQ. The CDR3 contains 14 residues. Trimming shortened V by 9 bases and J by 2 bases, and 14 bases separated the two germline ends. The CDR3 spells CATRGTGTNEKLFF. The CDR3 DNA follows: TGCGCCACCCGGGGAACAGGGACTAATGAAAAACTGTTTTTT.

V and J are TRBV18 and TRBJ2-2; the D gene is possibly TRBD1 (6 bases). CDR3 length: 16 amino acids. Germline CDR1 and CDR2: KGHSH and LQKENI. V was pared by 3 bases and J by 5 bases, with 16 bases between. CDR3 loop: CASSPWRQGITGELFF. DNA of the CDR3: TGTGCCAGCTCACCGTGGCGGCAGGGGATTACCGGGGAGCTGTTTTTT.

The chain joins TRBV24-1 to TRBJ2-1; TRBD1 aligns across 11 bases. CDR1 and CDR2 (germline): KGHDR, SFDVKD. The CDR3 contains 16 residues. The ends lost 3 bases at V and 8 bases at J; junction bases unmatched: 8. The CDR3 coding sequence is TGTGCCACCAGTGATGCCCCGGGACAGGGGGGGCATGAGCAGTTCTTC. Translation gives CATSDAPGQGGHEQFF.

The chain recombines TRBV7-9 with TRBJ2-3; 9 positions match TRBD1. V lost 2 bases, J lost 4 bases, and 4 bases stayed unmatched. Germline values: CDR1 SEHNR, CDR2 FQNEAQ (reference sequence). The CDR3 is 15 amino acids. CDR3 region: CASSLMGQGPDTQYF. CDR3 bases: TGTGCCAGCAGCTTAATGGGACAGGGCCCAGATACGCAGTATTTT. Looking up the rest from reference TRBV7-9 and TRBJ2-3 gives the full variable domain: DTGVSQNPRHKITKRGQNVTFRCDPISEHNRLYWYRQTLGQGPEFLTYFQNEAQLEKSRLLSDRFSAERPKGSFSTLEIQRTEQGDSAMYLCASSLMGQGPDTQYFGPGTRLTVL.

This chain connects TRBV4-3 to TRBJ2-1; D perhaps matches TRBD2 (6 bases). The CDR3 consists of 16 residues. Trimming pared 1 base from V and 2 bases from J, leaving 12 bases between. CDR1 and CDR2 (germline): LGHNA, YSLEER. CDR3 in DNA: TGCGCCAGCAGCCAAGGTAGCGGCGTCGCCTACAATGAGCAGTTCTTC. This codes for CASSQGSGVAYNEQFF.

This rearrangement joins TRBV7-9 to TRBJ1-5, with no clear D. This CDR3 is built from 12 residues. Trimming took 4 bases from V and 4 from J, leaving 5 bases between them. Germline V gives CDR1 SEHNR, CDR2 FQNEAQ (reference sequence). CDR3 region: CASSSINQPQHF. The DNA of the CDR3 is TGTGCCAGCAGCTCCATTAATCAGCCCCAGCATTTT.

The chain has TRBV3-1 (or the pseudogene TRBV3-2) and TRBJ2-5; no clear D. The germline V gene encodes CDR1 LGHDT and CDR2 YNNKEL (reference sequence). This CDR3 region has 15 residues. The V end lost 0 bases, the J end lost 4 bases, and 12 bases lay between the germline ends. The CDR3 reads CASSQDPVRAETQYF. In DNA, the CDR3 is TGTGCCAGCAGCCAAGATCCGGTTCGAGCAGAGACCCAGTACTTC.

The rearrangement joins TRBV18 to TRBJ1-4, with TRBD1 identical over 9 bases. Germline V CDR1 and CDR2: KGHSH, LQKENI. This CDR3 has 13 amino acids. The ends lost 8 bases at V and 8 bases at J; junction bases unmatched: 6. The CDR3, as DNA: TGTGCCAGCAAACCGGGACAGGGCGAAAAACTGTTTTTT. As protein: CASKPGQGEKLFF.

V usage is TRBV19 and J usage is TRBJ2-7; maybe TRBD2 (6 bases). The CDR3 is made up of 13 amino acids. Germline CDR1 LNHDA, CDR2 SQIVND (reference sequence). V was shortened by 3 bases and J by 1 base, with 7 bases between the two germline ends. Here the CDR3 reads CASSMLASYEQYF. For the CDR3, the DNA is TGTGCCAGTAGTATGCTAGCGTCCTACGAGCAGTACTTC.

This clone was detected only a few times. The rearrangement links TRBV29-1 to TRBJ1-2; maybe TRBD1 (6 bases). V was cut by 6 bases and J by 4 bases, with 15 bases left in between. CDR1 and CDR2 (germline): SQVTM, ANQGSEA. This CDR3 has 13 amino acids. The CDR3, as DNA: TGCAGCGTGCGAAGTGGGGGCGCCTATGGCTACACCTTC. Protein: CSVRSGGAYGYTF.

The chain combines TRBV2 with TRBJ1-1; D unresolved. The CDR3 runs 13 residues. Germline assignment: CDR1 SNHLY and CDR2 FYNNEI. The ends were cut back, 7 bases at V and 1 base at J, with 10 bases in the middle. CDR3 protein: CASTGNRNTEAFF. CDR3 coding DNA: TGTGCCAGCACCGGAAACAGGAACACTGAAGCTTTCTTT.